A selection of T cell receptor beta chains follows, all from one sample in a study of lymphopenia after photon versus proton radiotherapy. Some clones are missing from TCRdb's copy, which holds only in-frame ones; the method was immunoSEQ multiplex PCR. The table has about 160,000 clones, approximately 86% seen once. Sequenced material: peripheral blood, taken from a patient treated with photon-based radiotherapy. The receptors originated from a man aged 45-65 years with gastric cancer. Each CDR3 is given with its conserved first and last residue.

TRBV19	14	CASSIRIADTEAFF
TRBV5-6	15	CASSLLGEKPGELFF
TRBV13	13	CASSFAGEGEQYF
TRBV7-9	17	CASSLEVGRGLTYGYTF
TRBV10-2	14	CASTWDYLQETQYF
TRBV5-6	14	CASSPQGLAGDEYF
TRBV23-1	17	CASSQSRRTGPQETQYF
TRBV5-1	14	CASNLGTANEKLFF
TRBV5-1	13	CASTTGGGYGYTF
TRBV18	15	CASSPPGSKGEKLFF
TRBV6-5	13	CASSSGQNYGYTF
TRBV19	15	CASAARGSNTGELFF
TRBV6-5	13	CASSTTGPLGQYF
TRBV6-1	16	CASSARKGRLQETQYF
TRBV9	19	CASSGIPGLAGAPTDTQYF
TRBV19	20	CASSIGPREGRGLSYNEQFF
TRBV7-9	12	CASSLNVETQYF
TRBV4-3	16	CASSQGDSRSGNTIYF
TRBV9	16	CASSERLAGNTGELFF
TRBV7-9	14	CASSSSSVLYEQYF
TRBV6-1	18	CASSAPKTSGSSYNEQFF
TRBV14	15	CASSGAGHSQVEAFF
TRBV6-7	16	CASSSRERPISYEQYF
TRBV19	20	CASSIVEGLAGGPPYNEQFF
TRBV6-1	12	CASSEEPPVMYF
TRBV7-6	16	CASSLARANDPYEQYF
TRBV7-9	11	CASSGGSEQFF
TRBV7-3	14	CASSLRPAYNEQFF
TRBV13	14	CASSLSRLITEAFF
TRBV5-4	16	CASSLEGQGYRRELFF
TRBV5-1	14	CASSLAGSYTEAFF
TRBV28	17	CASSLETSGPNTGELFF
TRBV19	15	CASSIGTAKTDTQYF
TRBV18	15	CASSPGQHSNQPQHF
TRBV18	15	CASSRAAGRADTQYF
TRBV7-2	14	CASSSGTEAQPQHF
TRBV10-3	14	CAISESTGDETQYF
TRBV28	13	CASSSYMNTEAFF
TRBV7-9	15	CASSLGQNSNQPQHF
TRBV7-9	16	CASSSTGTVNYNEQFF